The 27 T cell receptor beta chains below were found in one sample sequenced in a study of T cells in women clearing cervical HPV infection. Repertoires were generated with immunoSEQ multiplex PCR, while TCRdb's copy carries only in-frame clones and drops some. The sample totals around 15,000 clones; its top ten clones hold 8% to 11%. The sequencing input was blood buffy coat. The receptors originated from a woman aged 18 to 75 with a cervical HPV16 infection that either progressed to CIN3+ or cleared (not recorded which).

A word on this clone: Read coverage stops 3 residues before the CDR3 terminus; the germline J gene supplies the remainder. V usage is TRBV5-1 and J usage is TRBJ2-1, with 10 bases lining up with TRBD2. J lost 2 bases, V lost 4 bases, and 3 bases had no gene match. The CDR3 loop spans 15 amino acids. CDR1 is SGHRS and CDR2 is YFSETQ in the germline V gene. The CDR3: CASSPLAGAYNEQFF. The DNA read from the CDR3 is TGCGCCAGCAGCCCGCTAGCGGGAGCCTACAATGAG.

In regard to this clone: The missing CDR3 end, 3 residues past where the read stops, is filled in from the germline J gene. The V gene is TRBV6-2 or TRBV6-3, the J gene TRBJ1-2; a weak D match, TRBD1 (5 bases). This CDR3 has 15 amino acids. Germline V gene sequence: CDR1 MNHEY, CDR2 SVGEGT. The CDR3 protein is CASSYVGGAADTYTF. The DNA read from the CDR3 is TGTGCCAGCAGTTATGTAGGTGGGGCGGCAGATACC.

The CDR3 spells CASSSFGTLSYEQYF. The covered CDR3 bases are TGTGCCAGTAGCTCTTTCGGGACACTTTCCTACGAG. The chain recombines TRBV12-3 or TRBV12-4 with TRBJ2-7; maybe TRBD1 (6 bases). The read terminates 3 residues ahead of where the CDR3 ends, so the germline J gene completes it. The CDR3 has 15 amino acids. Deletions cut 9 bases from V and 1 base from J, with 19 bases between.

In the case of this clone: Read sequence stops 3 residues before the CDR3 end, and the germline J gene provides the missing end. The rearrangement uses TRBV4-2 and TRBJ2-3, with D possibly matching TRBD2 (6 bases). The germline V and J ends were trimmed by 4 bases and 2 bases, with 25 bases remaining between them. Germline CDR1 reads LGHNA; CDR2 reads YNFKEQ. This CDR3 is 19 amino acids long. CDR3 DNA (partial): TGTGCCAGCAGCCCGCTTACCCCCGGGACTCATGATGACACAGATACG. This encodes CASSPLTPGTHDDTDT. The entire CDR3 protein reads CASSPLTPGTHDDTDTQYF.

CDR3 residues: CASSFYSTEAFF. The CDR3 bases that were read are TGTGCCAGCAGCTTTTATTCTACTGAA. The V call is TRBV7-2, the J call TRBJ1-1; D not certain. From the germline J gene comes the end of the CDR3, since the read stops 3 residues before it. In germline, CDR1 is SGHTA, CDR2 FQGNSA. CDR3 length equals 12 residues. The ends were cut back, 3 bases at V and 5 bases at J, with 7 bases in the middle.

On this clone itself: Read data end 3 residues before the CDR3 end; the end is taken from the germline J gene. The gene calls are TRBV20-1 and TRBJ2-4; the D is unclear. This CDR3 has 17 residues. Trimming removed 6 bases at V and 0 bases at J, with 21 bases between. CDR1 is DFQATT and CDR2 is SNEGSKA in the germline V gene (reference sequence). CDR3 amino acids: CSASLQRVILAKNIQYF. CDR3 DNA, as far as it was read: TGCAGTGCGAGCCTCCAACGGGTGATACTAGCCAAAAACATT.

As to this clone: The read ends 3 residues before the CDR3 terminus; that terminus is restored from the germline J gene. The V gene is TRBV7-6, the J gene TRBJ2-3; 11 bases align to TRBD1. The CDR3 extends over 18 amino acids. CDR1 is SGHVS and CDR2 is FNYEAQ in the germline V gene. CDR3 DNA (partial): TGTGCCAGCAGCTCACCATTTTGGGACAGGGGGTACCAAGAGACG. Protein product: CASSSPFWDRGYQET. The whole CDR3 protein is CASSSPFWDRGYQETQYF.

Of note for this clone: Read coverage stops 3 residues before the CDR3 terminus; the germline J gene supplies the remainder. This chain connects TRBV7-3 to TRBJ2-1; 8 bases match TRBD2. Germline CDR1 is SGHTA and CDR2 is FQGTGA. Unmatched junction bases numbered 6, after V lost 1 base and J lost 7 bases. This CDR3 contains 15 residues. CDR3 region: CASSLNRLAGNEQFF. The sequenced CDR3 bases are TGTGCCAGCAGCTTAAATCGATTAGCGGGGAATGAG.

Notes on this clone: The read ends 3 residues shy of where the CDR3 ends; the end is completed using the germline J gene. The gene calls are TRBV20-1 and TRBJ2-1; 9 bases are shared with TRBD2. The CDR3 runs 16 residues. V trimming: 7 bases; J trimming: 7 bases; junction bases outside the gene matches: 17. Germline loops: CDR1 DFQATT, CDR2 SNEGSKA (reference sequence). CDR3 bases read: TGCAGTGGTGTCCCTAGCGGGAAAGCTGTAGGGAATGAG. Its translation is CSGVPSGKAVGNE. The full CDR3 protein is CSGVPSGKAVGNEQFF.

With regard to this clone: Sequencing ends 3 residues short of the CDR3 end; the germline J gene provides the rest. The chain combines TRBV20-1 with TRBJ2-7, with 8 bases aligning to TRBD1. Per germline, CDR1 DFQATT and CDR2 SNEGSKA (reference sequence). J gave up 1 base and V 3 bases, and 8 bases lay outside the gene matches. There are 15 residues in the CDR3. The DNA read from the CDR3 is TGCAGTGCTAGCCCTGACAGGGGCCGTTCCTACGAG. This sequence encodes CSASPDRGRSYE. In full, the CDR3 is CSASPDRGRSYEQYF.

Details on this clone: The read terminates 3 residues ahead of where the CDR3 ends, so the germline J gene completes it. The V gene is TRBV2, the J gene TRBJ2-7; 10 nucleotides agree with TRBD1. This CDR3 comprises 13 residues. CDR1 is SNHLY, CDR2 FYNNEI, per germline. The junction had 4 bases not matched to a gene; V was cut back by 6 bases and J by 5 bases. The sequenced part of the CDR3 DNA is TGTGCCAGCAGGCGCGGACAGGGGGACGAG. Translation gives CASRRGQGDE. The full CDR3 reads CASRRGQGDEQYF.

As to this clone: The read ends 3 residues early relative to the CDR3; the germline J gene fills the gap. The chain joins TRBV2 to TRBJ1-2; possible D gene TRBD1, 6 bases. CDR1 and CDR2 from the germline V gene are SNHLY and FYNNEI. Trimming took off 8 bases at V and 3 bases at J, with 16 bases between the two ends. CDR3 size: 14 residues. The CDR3 loop reads CASAPGGLHYGYTF. The sequenced CDR3 bases are TGTGCCAGCGCACCGGGGGGCCTTCACTATGGC.

Its frequency marks this clone as medium-sized. The CDR3 goes on 3 residues after the read ends, and that part is filled in from the germline J gene. The chain combines TRBV7-2 with TRBJ2-4; D call uncertain. CDR1 is SGHTA, CDR2 FQGNSA, per germline. CDR3 size: 11 residues. V shed 5 bases and J shed 8 bases, with 7 bases lying between them. CDR3 sequence reads: CASSPSYIQYF. The sequenced CDR3 bases are TGTGCCAGCAGCCCCTCCTACATT.

Judged by frequency, this clone is medium-sized. The DNA ends 3 residues before the CDR3 does, and the rest of the CDR3 is filled in from the germline J gene. V gene TRBV18 combines with J gene TRBJ2-7; 7 positions agree with TRBD1. CDR3 length: 14 residues. Per germline, CDR1 KGHSH and CDR2 LQKENI. V was clipped by 3 bases and J by 3 bases; unmatched bases: 5. This CDR3 is CASSPDRNHYEQYF. The DNA read from the CDR3 is TGTGCCAGCTCACCGGACAGGAACCACTACGAG.

With respect to this clone: Read sequence stops 3 residues before the CDR3 end, and the germline J gene provides the missing end. The chain carries TRBV19 and TRBJ2-2, with 9 bases lining up with TRBD1. Trimming took 4 bases from V and 5 from J; bases not matched to a gene: 5. This CDR3 contains 15 residues. Germline V lookup: CDR1 LNHDA, CDR2 SQIVND (reference sequence). The CDR3 bases that were read are TGTGCCAGTAGTACTGACAGGGGGATGACCGGGGAG. Its protein is CASSTDRGMTGE. In full, the CDR3 reads CASSTDRGMTGELFF.

The CDR3: CASSLRLEGAGELFF. The part of the CDR3 DNA that was read is TGTGCCAGCAGCTTACGACTAGAAGGGGCCGGGGAG. The chain links TRBV7-9 to TRBJ2-2, with a tentative D call TRBD2 (6 bases). The read gets to within 3 residues of the CDR3 end, and the germline J gene fills in the rest. CDR1 is SEHNR, CDR2 FQNEAQ, per germline (reference sequence). CDR3 length equals 15 residues. Trimming pared 2 bases from V and 6 bases from J, leaving 13 bases between.

Concerning this clone: From the germline J gene comes the end of the CDR3, since the read stops 3 residues before it. This chain joins TRBV18 and TRBJ1-1; D ambiguous. V was trimmed by 3 bases and J by 1 base, leaving 9 bases between them. The CDR3 consists of 14 residues. Germline CDR1 and CDR2: KGHSH and LQKENI. Incomplete CDR3 DNA: TGTGCCAGCTCACCCGGACTTGGGAACACTGAA. Protein sequence: CASSPGLGNTE. The full CDR3 protein reads CASSPGLGNTEAFF.

A note on this clone: The read stops 3 residues short of the end of the CDR3; the missing end is completed from the germline J gene. The gene calls are TRBV18 and TRBJ1-2; 9 bases align to TRBD1. The CDR3 spans 16 residues. The germline V gene has CDR1 KGHSH and CDR2 LQKENI. The CDR3 DNA, read in part, is TGTGCCAGCTCACCACCGATTGGACAGGGGACCTACGAC. As protein: CASSPPIGQGTYD. The full-length CDR3 reads as CASSPPIGQGTYDYTF.

Worth noting for this clone: Coverage ceases 3 residues before the CDR3 finishes, and the germline J gene fills in the end. The J gene is TRBJ1-5, the V gene TRBV19, with D uncertain. The ends were cut back, 6 bases at V and 5 bases at J, with 20 bases in the middle. CDR1 and CDR2 (germline): LNHDA, SQIVND (reference sequence). This CDR3 is 16 amino acids long. CDR3 amino acids: CASRFQSSIAHQPQHF. CDR3 DNA (partial): TGTGCCAGTAGGTTCCAAAGTTCCATCGCGCATCAGCCC.

Comments on this clone: The CDR3 end is not reached by the read, which stops 3 residues before it; the germline J gene fills it in. The genes are TRBV7-7 and TRBJ1-2; TRBD1 agrees at 8 bases. The CDR3 is made up of 14 amino acids. Germline V CDR1 and CDR2: SSHAT, FNYEAQ (reference sequence). CDR3 sequence reads: CASSLDRGTDTYTF. The sequenced CDR3 bases are TGTGCCAGCAGCTTAGACAGGGGGACGGATACC.

Incomplete CDR3 DNA: TGTGCCAGTAGTATACAAGCGGGGGGGTCCTACAATGAG. Its protein product is CASSIQAGGSYNE. The whole CDR3 protein is CASSIQAGGSYNEQFF. The chain is built from TRBV19 and TRBJ2-1, with 10 bases fitting TRBD2. The read gets to within 3 residues of the CDR3 end, and the germline J gene fills in the rest. There are 16 residues in the CDR3. Germline V gene lookup returns CDR1 LNHDA and CDR2 SQIVND (reference sequence). V lost 2 bases to trimming and J lost 1 base; unmatched junction nucleotides: 2.

On this clone itself: Sequencing ends 3 residues short of the CDR3 end; the germline J gene provides the rest. Other DNA sequences in the same sample also yield this CDR3. V is TRBV6-1 and J is TRBJ2-1; D gene unclear. Between the trimmed V and J ends, which lost 2 bases and 6 bases, there was a span of 8 bases. This CDR3 spans 13 amino acids. Germline CDR1 is MNHNS and CDR2 is SASEGT. CDR3 residues: CASSEQSLNEQFF. The part of the CDR3 DNA that was read is TGTGCCAGCAGTGAACAGTCTCTCAATGAG.

Worth noting for this clone: From the germline J gene comes the end of the CDR3, since the read stops 3 residues before it. V and J are TRBV7-2 and TRBJ1-1; weak D call: TRBD1 (6 bases). Germline CDR1 is SGHTA and CDR2 is FQGNSA. This CDR3 is 14 amino acids long. The CDR3 sequence is CASSLEWGGRVAFF. CDR3 DNA (partial): TGTGCCAGCAGCTTAGAGTGGGGGGGCCGCGTA.

A note on this clone: The CDR3 extends 3 residues past the end of the read, so its final part is completed from the germline J gene. The rearrangement links TRBV18 to TRBJ1-2; D is undetermined. Germline CDR1 is KGHSH and CDR2 is LQKENI. The CDR3 covers 12 residues. The CDR3: CASSPSQEGYTF. CDR3 DNA, as far as it was read: TGTGCCAGCTCACCCTCTCAGGAAGGC.

In regard to this clone: Sequencing ends 3 residues short of the CDR3 end; the germline J gene provides the rest. The rearrangement joins TRBV20-1 to TRBJ2-7; 9 bases agree with TRBD2. J lost 1 base, V lost 0 bases, and 4 bases had no gene match. The CDR3 has 15 residues. Germline-derived CDR1 and CDR2 are DFQATT and SNEGSKA (reference sequence). CDR3 DNA, as far as it was read: TGCAGTGCTAGAGATCCGCTAGCGGGGTCCTACGAG. This codes for CSARDPLAGSYE. The full CDR3 sequence reads CSARDPLAGSYEQYF.

To note about this clone: The DNA ends 3 residues before the CDR3 does, and the rest of the CDR3 is filled in from the germline J gene. The rearrangement links TRBV9 to TRBJ2-7; D is perhaps TRBD2 (5 bases). With 4 bases removed from V and 1 base from J, the gap between germline ends came to 9 bases. The CDR3 loop spans 13 amino acids. The germline gives CDR1 SGDLS, CDR2 YYNGEE. CDR3 loop: CASSRGPSYEQYF. The covered CDR3 bases are TGTGCCAGCAGCCGGGGTCCTTCCTACGAG.

A word on this clone: From the germline J gene comes the end of the CDR3, since the read stops 3 residues before it. The rearrangement joins TRBV7-8 to TRBJ2-3, with 9 bases lining up with TRBD1. Germline assignment: CDR1 SGHVS and CDR2 FQNEAQ. The CDR3 spans 16 residues. V was clipped by 3 bases and J by 1 base; unmatched bases: 5. The CDR3 DNA, read in part, is TGTGCCAGCAGCTTTACACGGGACAGGGGCACAGATACG. Its protein is CASSFTRDRGTDT. The whole CDR3 sequence reads CASSFTRDRGTDTQYF.